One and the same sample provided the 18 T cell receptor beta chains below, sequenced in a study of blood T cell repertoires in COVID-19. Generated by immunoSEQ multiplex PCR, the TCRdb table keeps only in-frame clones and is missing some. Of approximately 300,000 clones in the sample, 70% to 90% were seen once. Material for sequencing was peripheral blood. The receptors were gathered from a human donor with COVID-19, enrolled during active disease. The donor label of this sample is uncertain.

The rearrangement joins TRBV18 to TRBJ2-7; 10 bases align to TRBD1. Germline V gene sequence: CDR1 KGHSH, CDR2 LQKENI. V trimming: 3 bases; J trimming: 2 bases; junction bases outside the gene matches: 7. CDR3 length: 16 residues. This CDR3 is CASSPPTGTGAYEQYF. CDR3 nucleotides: TGTGCCAGCTCACCTCCTACGGGGACAGGGGCCTACGAGCAGTACTTC.

The CDR3 loop is CASSPQLTGGSYNEQFF. CDR3 sequence (DNA): TGTGCCAGCTCACCCCAGCTAACAGGGGGCTCCTACAATGAGCAGTTCTTC. The chain combines TRBV18 with TRBJ2-1; 8 bases fit TRBD1. Germline values: CDR1 KGHSH, CDR2 LQKENI. This CDR3 has 17 residues. The J segment lost 0 bases and the V segment lost 3 bases, leaving 7 bases of the junction unmatched.

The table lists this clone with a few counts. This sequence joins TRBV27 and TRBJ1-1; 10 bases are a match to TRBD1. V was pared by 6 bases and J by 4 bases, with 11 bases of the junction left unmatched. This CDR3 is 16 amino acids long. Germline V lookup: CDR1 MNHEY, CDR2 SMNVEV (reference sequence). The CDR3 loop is CASRTGTGDFTTEAFF. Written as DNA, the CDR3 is TGTGCCAGCAGGACCGGGACAGGGGATTTTACCACTGAAGCTTTCTTT.

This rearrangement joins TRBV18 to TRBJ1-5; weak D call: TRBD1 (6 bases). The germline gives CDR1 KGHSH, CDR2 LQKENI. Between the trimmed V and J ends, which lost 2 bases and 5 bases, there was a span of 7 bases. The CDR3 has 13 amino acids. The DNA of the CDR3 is TGTGCCAGCTCACCAAACAGGGATCAGCCCCAGCATTTT. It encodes CASSPNRDQPQHF.

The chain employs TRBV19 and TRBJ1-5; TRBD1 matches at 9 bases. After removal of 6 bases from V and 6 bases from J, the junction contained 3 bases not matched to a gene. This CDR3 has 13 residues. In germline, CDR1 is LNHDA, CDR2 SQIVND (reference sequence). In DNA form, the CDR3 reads TGTGCCAGTAGCGGGACAGGGAGTCAGCCCCAGCATTTT. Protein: CASSGTGSQPQHF. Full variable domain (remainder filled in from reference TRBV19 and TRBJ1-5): DGGITQSPKYLFRKEGQNVTLSCEQNLNHDAMYWYRQDPGQGLRLIYYSQIVNDFQKGDIAEGYSVSREKKESFPLTVTSAQKNPTAFYLCASSGTGSQPQHFGDGTRLSIL.

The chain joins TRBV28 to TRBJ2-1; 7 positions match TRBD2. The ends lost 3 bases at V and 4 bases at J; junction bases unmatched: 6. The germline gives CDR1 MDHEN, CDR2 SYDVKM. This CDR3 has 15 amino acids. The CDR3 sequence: CASSLLAELYNEQFF. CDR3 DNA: TGTGCCAGCAGTTTGCTAGCGGAACTATACAATGAGCAGTTCTTC.

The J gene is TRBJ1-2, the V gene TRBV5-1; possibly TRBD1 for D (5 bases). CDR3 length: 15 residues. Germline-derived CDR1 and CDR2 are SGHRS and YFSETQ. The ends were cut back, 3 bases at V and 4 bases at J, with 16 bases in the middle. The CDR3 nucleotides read TGCGCCAGCAGCTCCCCTTCACAGGTTTTCTATGGCTACACCTTC. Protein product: CASSSPSQVFYGYTF.

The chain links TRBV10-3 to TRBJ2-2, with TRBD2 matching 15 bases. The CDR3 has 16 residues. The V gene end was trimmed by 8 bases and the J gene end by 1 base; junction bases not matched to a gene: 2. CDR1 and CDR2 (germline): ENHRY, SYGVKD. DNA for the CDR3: TGTGCCATCGGGACTAGCGGGAGGTTGAACACCGGGGAGCTGTTTTTT. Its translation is CAIGTSGRLNTGELFF.

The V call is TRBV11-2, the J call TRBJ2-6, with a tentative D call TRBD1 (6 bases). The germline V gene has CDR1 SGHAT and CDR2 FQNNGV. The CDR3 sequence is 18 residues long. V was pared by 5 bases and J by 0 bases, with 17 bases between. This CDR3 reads CASSLSGTPGSGANVLTF. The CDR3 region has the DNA TGTGCCAGCAGCCTATCCGGGACACCCGGCTCTGGGGCCAACGTCCTGACTTTC.

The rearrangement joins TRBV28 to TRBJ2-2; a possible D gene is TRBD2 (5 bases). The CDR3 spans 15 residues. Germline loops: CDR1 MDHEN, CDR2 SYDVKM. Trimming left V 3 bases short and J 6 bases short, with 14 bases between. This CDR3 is CASSFIWESAGELFF. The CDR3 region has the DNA TGTGCCAGCAGTTTTATCTGGGAGAGCGCCGGGGAGCTGTTTTTT.

CDR3 DNA sequence: TGTGCCAGCACCGTCCCCGGGGAAGGCCACGAGCAGTACTTC. It is translated as CASTVPGEGHEQYF. The gene calls are TRBV7-2 and TRBJ2-7; a possible D gene is TRBD2 (5 bases). Trimming took off 7 bases at V and 5 bases at J, with 18 bases between the two ends. The germline gives CDR1 SGHTA, CDR2 FQGNSA. The CDR3 consists of 14 residues.

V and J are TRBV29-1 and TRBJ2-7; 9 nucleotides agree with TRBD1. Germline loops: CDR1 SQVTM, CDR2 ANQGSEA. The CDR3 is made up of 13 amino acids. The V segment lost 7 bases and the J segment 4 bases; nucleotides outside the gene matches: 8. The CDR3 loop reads CSAGDRDGYEQYF. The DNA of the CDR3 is TGCAGCGCGGGGGACAGGGACGGATACGAGCAGTACTTC.

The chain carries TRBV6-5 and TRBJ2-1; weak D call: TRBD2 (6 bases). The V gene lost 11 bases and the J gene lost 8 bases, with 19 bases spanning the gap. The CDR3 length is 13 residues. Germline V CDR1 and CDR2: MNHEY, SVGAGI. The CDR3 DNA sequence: TGTGCCGGAGGGCTTACGTTGGAGGATGAGCAGTTCTTC. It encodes CAGGLTLEDEQFF.

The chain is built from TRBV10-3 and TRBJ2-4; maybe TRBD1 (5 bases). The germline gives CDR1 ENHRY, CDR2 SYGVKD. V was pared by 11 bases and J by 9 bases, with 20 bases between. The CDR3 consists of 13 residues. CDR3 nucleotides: TGTGCCTCCCAAAGGGGCCAGGGTACCATTCAGTACTTC. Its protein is CASQRGQGTIQYF.

CDR3 residues: CATTEGTYNEQFF. The CDR3 bases are TGTGCCACCACGGAGGGGACCTACAATGAGCAGTTCTTC. The chain carries TRBV12-3 or TRBV12-4 and TRBJ2-1; D might be TRBD2 (6 bases). The CDR3 contains 13 residues. Trimming removed 10 bases at V and 2 bases at J, with 12 bases between.

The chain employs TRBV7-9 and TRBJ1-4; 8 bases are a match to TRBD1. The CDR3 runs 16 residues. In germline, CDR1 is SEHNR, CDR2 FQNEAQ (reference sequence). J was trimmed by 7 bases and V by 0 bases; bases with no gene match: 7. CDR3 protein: CASSLAVTGEGEKLFF. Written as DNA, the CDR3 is TGTGCCAGCAGCTTAGCCGTGACAGGGGAAGGTGAAAAACTGTTTTTT.

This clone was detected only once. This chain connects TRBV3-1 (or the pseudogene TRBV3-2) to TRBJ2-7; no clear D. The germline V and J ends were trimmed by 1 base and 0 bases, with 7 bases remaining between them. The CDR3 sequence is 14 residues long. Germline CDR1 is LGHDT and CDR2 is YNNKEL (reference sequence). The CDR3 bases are TGTGCCAGCAGCCAAGGTGTCAGCTCCTACGAGCAGTACTTC. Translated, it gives CASSQGVSSYEQYF.

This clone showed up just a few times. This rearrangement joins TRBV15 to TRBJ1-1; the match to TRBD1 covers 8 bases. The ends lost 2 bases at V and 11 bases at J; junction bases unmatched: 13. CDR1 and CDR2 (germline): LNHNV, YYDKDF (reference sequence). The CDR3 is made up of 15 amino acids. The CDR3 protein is CATSRSTGTGLTAFF. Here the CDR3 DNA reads TGTGCCACCAGCAGATCCACCGGGACAGGTCTTACGGCTTTCTTT.